These 18 T cell receptor beta chains were sequenced from one sample in a study of T cells after yellow fever vaccination. TCRdb analysed the 5' RACE reads with MiXCR anew, one entry per CDR3 protein. The sample has roughly 48,000 distinct CDR3 sequences, about 6.3% seen once; the top ten hold approximately 25%. Material: CD8+ T cells not binding an NS4B(214-222) dextramer, sorted from PBMCs, obtained about 49 days after the first yellow fever vaccination. The receptors originated from a man aged 18 to 35 who received the YFV17D yellow fever vaccine.

This clonotype was found many times. This sequence joins TRBV7-6 and TRBJ2-5; weak D call: TRBD1 (5 bases). Germline assignment: CDR1 SGHVS and CDR2 FNYEAQ. The ends were cut back, 5 bases at V and 4 bases at J, with 17 bases in the middle. The length of the CDR3 is 15 residues. CDR3: CASSPTVALGETQYF. The CDR3 DNA reads as TGTGCCAGCAGCCCGACAGTAGCCTTGGGAGAGACCCAGTACTTC.

This clonotype appeared many times. The chain couples TRBV6-2 or TRBV6-3 to TRBJ2-7; D might be TRBD1 or TRBD2, each matching 5 bases. Deletions cut 8 bases from V and 3 bases from J, with 17 bases between. Germline loops: CDR1 MNHEY, CDR2 SVGEGT. The CDR3 runs to 14 residues. The CDR3 loop reads CASGSPGAIYEQYV. The CDR3, as DNA: TGTGCCAGCGGGAGCCCCGGGGCCATCTACGAGCAGTACGTC.

This clonotype is medium-sized by share. The J gene is TRBJ2-2, the V gene TRBV6-4; D is unresolved. V dropped 2 bases and J dropped 3 bases, with 4 bases sitting between them. CDR3 size: 13 residues. Per the germline V gene, CDR1 is MRHNA and CDR2 is SNTAGT. The CDR3 bases are TGTGCCAGCAGTGACAGGGACACCGGGGAGCTGTTTTTT. Its translation is CASSDRDTGELFF.

Remarks on this clonotype: One junction end does not reproduce the germline sequence, and a read error may be involved. This chain connects TRBV5-1 to TRBJ2-1; maybe TRBD2 (7 bases). The CDR3 has 13 amino acids. Germline CDR1 and CDR2: SGHRS and YFSETQ. CDR3 region: CASSRRGPNEHFF. CDR3 nucleotide sequence: TGCGCCAGCAGCCGGCGGGGGCCAAATGAGCACTTCTTC.

This clonotype was detected ten times or more. The V gene is TRBV27, the J gene TRBJ2-3; no definite D call. The CDR3 spans 14 residues. Trimming removed 3 bases at V and 1 base at J, with 8 bases between. Per the germline V gene, CDR1 is MNHEY and CDR2 is SMNVEV (reference sequence). As DNA, the CDR3 is TGTGCCAGCAGTTTTTTTGGGGGCACAGATACGCAGTATTTT. Amino acids: CASSFFGGTDTQYF.

This clonotype was seen many times. This chain uses TRBV20-1 with TRBJ2-1, with TRBD1 as a possible D gene (6 bases). The germline V gene has CDR1 DFQATT and CDR2 SNEGSKA (reference sequence). Deletions cut 5 bases from V and 0 bases from J, with 11 bases between. This CDR3 has 14 amino acids. The CDR3 loop reads CSAAGTSSYNEQFF. DNA of the CDR3: TGCAGTGCTGCCGGGACAAGCTCCTACAATGAGCAGTTCTTC.

In this sample, this clonotype turned up a few times. The V call is TRBV12-3 or TRBV12-4, the J call TRBJ2-5; no clear D gene. The CDR3 contains 14 residues. The V and J ends lost 2 bases and 5 bases respectively, with 12 bases between them. The CDR3 DNA is TGTGCCAGCAGTTTAATCAGCCTTTGGGAGACCCAGTACTTC. Its translation: CASSLISLWETQYF.

This clonotype showed up just a few times. The CDR3 here is CASSREKREDYNEQFF. Written as DNA, the CDR3 is TGCGCCAGCAGCCGAGAAAAGCGGGAGGACTACAATGAGCAGTTCTTC. V and J are TRBV4-1 and TRBJ2-1; the match to TRBD2 covers 9 bases. Germline V gives CDR1 MGHRA, CDR2 YSYEKL. The CDR3 has 16 residues. Trimming removed 4 bases from V and 3 bases from J; junction bases left unmatched: 7.

This clonotype has only a few counts. Compared with germline, one end of the junction differs, possibly owing to a read error. This rearrangement joins TRBV20-1 to TRBJ2-1; TRBD2 matches at 8 bases. The CDR3 extends over 17 amino acids. Germline V gene sequence: CDR1 DFQATT, CDR2 SNEGSKA (reference sequence). The CDR3 DNA reads TGCTGTGCTAGAGATGGGTTTACGCGGGGGGAGTACAATGAGCAGTTCTTC. It codes for CCARDGFTRGEYNEQFF.

The rearrangement links TRBV12-3 or TRBV12-4 to TRBJ2-1, with 7 bases matching TRBD1. The CDR3 contains 14 residues. Trimming took 7 bases from V and 6 from J; bases not matched to a gene: 9. The CDR3 region is CASIGDTGANEQFF. The CDR3 DNA reads as TGTGCCAGCATTGGGGATACAGGGGCCAATGAGCAGTTCTTC.

The CDR3 region has the DNA TGTGCCAGCAGCCAAGAGAAAGTCGCAGTCTATGGCTACACCTTC. Its translation is CASSQEKVAVYGYTF. The chain employs TRBV3-1 and TRBJ1-2; D not resolved. This CDR3 has 15 residues. V gave up 0 bases and J gave up 4 bases, with 12 bases separating them. Looked up from germline, CDR1 is LGHDT and CDR2 is YNNKEL (reference sequence).

In this sample, this clonotype turned up a few times. This rearrangement joins TRBV4-3 to TRBJ2-7; D gene ambiguous. V shed 4 bases and J shed 2 bases, with 12 bases lying between them. The CDR3 totals 14 residues. Germline loops: CDR1 LGHNA, CDR2 YSLEER. The chain's CDR3 is CASSPTELAYEQYF. CDR3 DNA sequence: TGCGCCAGCAGCCCGACTGAACTGGCCTACGAGCAGTACTTC.

The chain links TRBV19 to TRBJ2-7, with D unclear. V shed 3 bases and J shed 2 bases, with 8 bases lying between them. The CDR3 extends over 13 amino acids. Germline CDR1 reads LNHDA; CDR2 reads SQIVND (reference sequence). The CDR3 here is CASSMSGTYEQYF. In DNA, the CDR3 is TGTGCCAGTAGTATGTCTGGGACCTACGAGCAGTACTTC. The whole variable domain, remainder taken from reference TRBV19 and TRBJ2-7, is DGGITQSPKYLFRKEGQNVTLSCEQNLNHDAMYWYRQDPGQGLRLIYYSQIVNDFQKGDIAEGYSVSREKKESFPLTVTSAQKNPTAFYLCASSMSGTYEQYFGPGTRLTVT.

The sample holds many counts of this clonotype. The CDR3 nucleotides read TGTGCCAGCAGTTTAGGGTCAGGGTTCAGGAGCATTCAGTACTTC. Its translation is CASSLGSGFRSIQYF. The V gene is TRBV12-3 or TRBV12-4, the J gene TRBJ2-4; the D gene is possibly TRBD1 (5 bases). The CDR3 runs 15 residues. The V and J ends lost 1 base and 9 bases respectively, with 16 bases between them.

This clonotype was seen repeatedly, ten times or more. The chain uses TRBV27 and TRBJ2-7; D gene uncertain. The V end was cut by 2 bases, the J end by 0 bases, with 5 bases between. Germline V gives CDR1 MNHEY, CDR2 SMNVEV (reference sequence). The CDR3 loop spans 13 amino acids. CDR3 loop: CASSLAPSYEQYV. The DNA for the CDR3 is TGTGCCAGCAGTTTAGCCCCCTCCTACGAGCAGTACGTC.

This clonotype was found a few times. The rearrangement joins TRBV6-1 to TRBJ2-1; D possibly corresponds to TRBD1 (6 bases). The CDR3 loop spans 13 amino acids. CDR1 and CDR2 (germline): MNHNS, SASEGT. V was pared by 5 bases and J by 7 bases, with 12 bases between. As DNA, the CDR3 is TGTGCCAGCAGTCCGAGAGGGGGTAATGAGCAGTTCTTC. As protein: CASSPRGGNEQFF.

This clonotype was recorded at least ten times. This chain connects TRBV11-2 to TRBJ2-2; D gene ambiguous. Trimming stripped 3 bases from V and 2 bases from J, with 10 bases between. The CDR3 contains 15 residues. Germline CDR1 is SGHAT and CDR2 is FQNNGV. CDR3 residues: CASSFRADNTGELFF. The CDR3 nucleotides read TGTGCCAGCAGCTTCCGCGCGGATAACACCGGGGAGCTGTTTTTT.

The rearrangement links TRBV4-1 to TRBJ1-3; D uncertain. The CDR3 sequence is 15 residues long. Germline CDR1 reads MGHRA; CDR2 reads YSYEKL. The V gene lost 0 bases and the J gene lost 4 bases, with 10 bases spanning the gap. The CDR3 protein is CASSQEEKEGNTIYF. The CDR3 DNA reads as TGCGCCAGCAGCCAAGAGGAGAAGGAGGGAAACACCATATATTTT.